The entry below describes one T cell receptor (beta chain). The sample comes from a study of blood T cell repertoires in COVID-19. The wider study: Nucleic acid was either cDNA or gDNA, and it came from T cells, B-cell-depleted T cells, or PBMCs.

Libraries were prepared by immunoSEQ multiplex PCR; TCRdb keeps only in-frame clonotypes and omits some of them. The table has some 290,000 clones, around 78% seen once. Per the germline V gene, CDR1 is KGHSH and CDR2 is LQKENI. The CDR3 spans 12 residues. V lost 3 bases and J lost 8, with 8 bases in between. The sequence derives from a man aged 55-75 years who had recovered from COVID-19. The rearrangement links TRBV18 to TRBJ2-1, with D possibly TRBD1 on 5 matching bases. The sequenced sample consisted of peripheral blood. CDR3 in amino acids: CASSPVGDEQFF. In DNA, the CDR3 is TGTGCCAGCTCACCGGTAGGGGATGAGCAGTTCTTC.